This T cell receptor (beta chain) stems from a study of cytomegalovirus exposure and HLA in healthy donors. Details on this clone: Its antigen is not identified.

General study results and limits: Several of the most significant clusters appeared linked to common viral pathogens, based on a later analysis. The investigators catalogued about 170 TCR beta chains as cytomegalovirus-associated.

Germline V lookup: CDR1 LNHDA, CDR2 SQIVND (reference sequence). With 3 bases removed from V and 9 bases from J, the gap between germline ends came to 9 bases. This CDR3 spans 12 amino acids. PCR amplification relied on 60 Vbeta primers (plus 13 Jbeta primers). Only in-frame clones appear in the TCRdb table, and some are missing; sequencing was by immunoSEQ multiplex PCR. The sample holds roughly 90,000 clones, around 78% seen once. Sequencing input: PBMCs. The receptor comes from a woman aged 40 to 49 in good health and CMV-seropositive. The chain is built from TRBV19 and TRBJ2-1; a possible D gene is TRBD2 (5 bases). CDR3 in amino acids: CASSISGVEQFF. The CDR3 DNA reads as TGTGCCAGTAGTATCTCCGGGGTTGAGCAGTTCTTC.